This entry lists 7 T cell receptor beta chains sequenced from one sample in a study of T cells in Graves' hyperthyroidism and ophthalmopathy. RNA transcripts were the template for amplifying TCR beta CDR3 regions. During a first-round RT-PCR of the TCR CDR3, the HTBI primer set was used. TCRdb fed the multiplex PCR reads into MiXCR, producing one record per CDR3 protein. The sample has hundreds of thousands of distinct CDR3 sequences, around 20% seen once; the top ten hold around a third. The sample was blood. These receptors originate from a man in his thirties or forties with Graves' ophthalmopathy.

This chain links TRBV12-3 or TRBV12-4 with TRBJ1-3; weak D call: TRBD1 (5 bases). The CDR3 runs to 15 residues. Trimming removed 5 bases at V and 3 bases at J, with 14 bases between. The CDR3 reads CASSPPRGNGNTIYF. CDR3 bases: TGTGCCAGCAGTCCCCCGAGGGGTAATGGAAACACCATATATTTT.

For the CDR3, the DNA is TGTGCCAACCCGTATCAGGGCTTAGCCAAAAACATTCAGTACTTC. This encodes CANPYQGLAKNIQYF. This rearrangement joins TRBV7-3 to TRBJ2-4; D possibly corresponds to TRBD1 (5 bases). This CDR3 region has 15 residues. The V and J ends lost 10 bases and 0 bases respectively, with 16 bases between them. Germline V CDR1 and CDR2: SGHTA, FQGTGA.

This chain joins TRBV4-3 and TRBJ2-7, with D possibly being TRBD1 (7 bases). CDR3 length: 15 residues. The germline V gene has CDR1 LGHNA and CDR2 YSLEER. Between the trimmed V and J ends, which lost 1 base and 4 bases, there was a span of 14 bases. The CDR3 protein is CASSQVAAGGYEQYF. The CDR3 DNA reads TGCGCCAGCAGCCAAGTGGCGGCAGGGGGGTACGAGCAGTACTTC.

This clonotype was observed once. The chain uses TRBV6-2 or TRBV6-3 and TRBJ2-3, with D possibly being TRBD2 (5 bases). V shed 2 bases and J shed 3 bases, with 12 bases lying between them. The CDR3 length is 15 residues. In germline, CDR1 is MNHEY, CDR2 SVGEGT. CDR3 nucleotides: TGTGCCAGCAGTTACGGCGGGTTTGGGACAGATACGCAGTATTTT. It yields the protein CASSYGGFGTDTQYF.

This clonotype has just a few counts. The J gene is TRBJ1-1, the V gene TRBV14; D gene uncertain. The CDR3 is made up of 11 amino acids. Deletions cut 9 bases from V and 8 bases from J, with 13 bases between. Germline V gives CDR1 SGHDN, CDR2 FVKESK. CDR3: CASDTRKEAFF. The CDR3 DNA reads TGTGCCAGTGATACTCGGAAGGAAGCTTTCTTT.

CDR3 residues: CASSLWRSGANVLTF. The CDR3 nucleotides read TGTGCCAGCAGCTTATGGCGCTCTGGGGCCAACGTCCTGACTTTC. The J gene is TRBJ2-6, the V gene TRBV5-5; unclear D gene. Germline loops: CDR1 SGHKS, CDR2 YYEKEE (reference sequence). This CDR3 is built from 15 residues. V was pared by 2 bases and J by 0 bases, with 6 bases between.

This clonotype was seen ten or more times. The V call is TRBV11-2, the J call TRBJ2-3, with D uncertain. The CDR3 spans 16 residues. Germline V gives CDR1 SGHAT, CDR2 FQNNGV. Trimming removed 0 bases at V and 0 bases at J, with 10 bases between. The CDR3 is CASSLDSAASTDTQYF. CDR3 DNA sequence: TGTGCCAGCAGCTTAGATTCGGCAGCTAGCACAGATACGCAGTATTTT.